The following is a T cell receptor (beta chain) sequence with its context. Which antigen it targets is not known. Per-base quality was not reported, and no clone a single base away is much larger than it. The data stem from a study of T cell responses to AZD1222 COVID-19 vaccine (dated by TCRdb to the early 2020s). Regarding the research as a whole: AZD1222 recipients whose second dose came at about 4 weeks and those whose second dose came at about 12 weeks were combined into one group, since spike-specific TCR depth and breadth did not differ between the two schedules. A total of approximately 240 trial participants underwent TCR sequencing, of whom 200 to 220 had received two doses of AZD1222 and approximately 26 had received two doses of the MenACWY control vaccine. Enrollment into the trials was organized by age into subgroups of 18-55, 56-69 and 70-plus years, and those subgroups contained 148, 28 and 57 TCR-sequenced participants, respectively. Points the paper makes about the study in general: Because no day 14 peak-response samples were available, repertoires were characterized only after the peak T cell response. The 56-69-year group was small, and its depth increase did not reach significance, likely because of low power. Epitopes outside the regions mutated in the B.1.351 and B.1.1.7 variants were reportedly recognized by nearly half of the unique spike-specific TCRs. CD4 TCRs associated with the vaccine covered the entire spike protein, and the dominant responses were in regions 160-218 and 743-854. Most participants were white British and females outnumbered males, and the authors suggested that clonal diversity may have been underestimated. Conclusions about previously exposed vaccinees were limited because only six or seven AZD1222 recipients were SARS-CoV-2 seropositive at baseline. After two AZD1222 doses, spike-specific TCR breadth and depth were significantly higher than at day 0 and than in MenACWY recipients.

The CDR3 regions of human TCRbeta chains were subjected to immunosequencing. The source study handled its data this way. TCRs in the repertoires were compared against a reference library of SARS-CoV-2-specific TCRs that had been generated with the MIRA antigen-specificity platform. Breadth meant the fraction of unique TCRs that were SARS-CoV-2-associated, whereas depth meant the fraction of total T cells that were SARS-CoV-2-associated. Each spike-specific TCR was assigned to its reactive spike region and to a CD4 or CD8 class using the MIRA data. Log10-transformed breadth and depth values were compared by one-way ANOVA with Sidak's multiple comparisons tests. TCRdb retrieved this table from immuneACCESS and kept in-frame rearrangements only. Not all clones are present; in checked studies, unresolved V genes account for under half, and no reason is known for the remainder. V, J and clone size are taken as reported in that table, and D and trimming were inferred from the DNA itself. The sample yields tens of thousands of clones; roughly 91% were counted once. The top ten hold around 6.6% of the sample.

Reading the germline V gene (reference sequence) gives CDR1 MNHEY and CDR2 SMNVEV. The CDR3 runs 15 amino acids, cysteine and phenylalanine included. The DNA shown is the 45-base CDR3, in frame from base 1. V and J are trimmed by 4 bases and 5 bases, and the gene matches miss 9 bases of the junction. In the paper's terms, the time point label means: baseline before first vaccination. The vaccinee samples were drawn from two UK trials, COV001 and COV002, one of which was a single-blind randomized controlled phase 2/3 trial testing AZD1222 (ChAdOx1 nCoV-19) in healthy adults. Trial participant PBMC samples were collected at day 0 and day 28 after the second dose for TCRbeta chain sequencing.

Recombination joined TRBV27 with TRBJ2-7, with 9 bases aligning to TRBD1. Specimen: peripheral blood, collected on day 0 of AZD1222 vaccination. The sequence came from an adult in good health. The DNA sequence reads TGTGCCAGCAGTTCACCCGGGACAGGGAGGAACGAGCAGTACTTC. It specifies CASSSPGTGRNEQYF.